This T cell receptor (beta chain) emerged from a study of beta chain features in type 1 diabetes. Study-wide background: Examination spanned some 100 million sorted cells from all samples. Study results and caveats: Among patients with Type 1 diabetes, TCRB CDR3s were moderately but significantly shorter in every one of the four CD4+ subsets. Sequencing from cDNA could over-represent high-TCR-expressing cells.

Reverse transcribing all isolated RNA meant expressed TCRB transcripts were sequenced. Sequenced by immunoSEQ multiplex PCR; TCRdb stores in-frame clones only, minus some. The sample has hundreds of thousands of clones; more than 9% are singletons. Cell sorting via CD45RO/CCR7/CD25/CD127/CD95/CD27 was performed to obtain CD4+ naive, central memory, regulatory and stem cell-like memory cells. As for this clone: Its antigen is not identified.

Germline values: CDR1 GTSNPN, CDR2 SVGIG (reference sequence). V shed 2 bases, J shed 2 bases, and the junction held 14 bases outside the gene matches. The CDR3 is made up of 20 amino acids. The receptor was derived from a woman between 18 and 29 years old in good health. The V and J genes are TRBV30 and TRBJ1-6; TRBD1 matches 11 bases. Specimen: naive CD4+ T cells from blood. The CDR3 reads CAWSPYPGTGGLPYNSPLHF. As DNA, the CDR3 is TGTGCCTGGAGTCCCTACCCCGGGACAGGGGGTTTACCCTATAATTCACCCCTCCACTTT. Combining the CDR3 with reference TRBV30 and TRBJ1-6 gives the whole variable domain SQTIHQWPATLVQPVGSPLSLECTVEGTSNPNLYWYRQAAGRGLQLLFYSVGIGQISSEVPQNLSASRPQDRQFILSSKKLLLSDSGFYLCAWSPYPGTGGLPYNSPLHFGNGTRLTVT.